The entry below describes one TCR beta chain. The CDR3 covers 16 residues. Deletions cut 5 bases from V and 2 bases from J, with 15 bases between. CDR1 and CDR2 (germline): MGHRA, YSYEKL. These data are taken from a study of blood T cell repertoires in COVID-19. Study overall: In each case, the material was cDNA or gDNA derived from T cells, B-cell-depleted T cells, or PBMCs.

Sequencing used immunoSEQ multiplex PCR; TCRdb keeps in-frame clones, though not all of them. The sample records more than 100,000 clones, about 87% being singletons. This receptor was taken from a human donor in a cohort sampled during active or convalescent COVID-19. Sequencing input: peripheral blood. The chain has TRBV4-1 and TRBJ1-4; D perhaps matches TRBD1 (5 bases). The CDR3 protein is CASSGLGDATNEKLFF. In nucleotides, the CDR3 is TGCGCCAGCAGCGGACTAGGGGATGCGACTAATGAAAAACTGTTTTTT.